The 12 T cell receptor beta chains below come from one sample, sequenced in a study of tumor-infiltrating lymphocytes in primary liver carcinoma. Starting material for RNA and DNA co-extraction consisted of about 17-32 mg of unsorted bulk tissue. A constant-region primer served to make TCR beta cDNA from approximately 490 ng total RNA. Construction of TCR beta libraries relied on three successive nested multiplex PCR rounds employing slightly modified ARM-PCR. TRBV1-TRBV30 forward and Cbeta reverse primers drove the first two roughly 10-cycle rounds. TCRdb reprocessed the multiplex PCR reads via MiXCR and lists one record per CDR3 protein. The data contain 100,000 to 150,000 distinct CDR3 sequences, 64% of them singletons. The sequencing input was liver tumor tissue from sampling region 3. Indicated subset: tumor region T3, left-lateral pole. The receptors originated from a woman in her sixties or seventies with primary liver carcinoma and hepatitis B virus infection.

A word on this clonotype: The conserved phenylalanine or tryptophan normally closing the CDR3 is absent here, so this likely arose from a read error. The limits of the CDR3 on the DNA are not certain, so only TCRdb's listed CDR3 is given. The chain uses TRBV6-1 and TRBJ2-7; TRBD1, the table's D call, lacks a check against the DNA. Germline CDR1 and CDR2: MNHNS and SASEGT. Counting both end residues, the CDR3 totals 13 amino acids. CDR3 protein: CASRGQGSDEHYL.

Details on this clonotype: Its ends do not fully match the called genes, so a read error is possible. The chain joins TRBV28 to TRBJ1-2; 7 bases are shared with TRBD1. Germline CDR1 and CDR2: MDHEN and SYDVKM. The CDR3 is 13 residues long. CDR3 nucleotide sequence: TGTACCAGCAGTGGCGGGACAGAATATGGCTACACCTTC. This translates into CTSSGGTEYGYTF.

Details on this clonotype: An end of the junction differs from the germline gene, which may be a read error. The chain is built from TRBV6-1 and TRBJ2-4; the D gene is possibly TRBD2 (5 bases). The germline V gene has CDR1 MNHNS and CDR2 SASEGT. This CDR3 is built from 16 residues. The CDR3 is CASTEWTLLAKNIQCF. CDR3 bases: TGTGCCAGCACCGAATGGACTCTCTTAGCCAAAAACATTCAGTGCTTC.

This clonotype has a count of ten or more. This chain uses TRBV5-5 with TRBJ1-1, with a possible D match to TRBD1 (5 bases). With 2 bases removed from V and 1 base from J, the gap between germline ends came to 18 bases. The CDR3 has 17 residues. CDR1 and CDR2 (germline): SGHKS, YYEKEE (reference sequence). CDR3 DNA sequence: TGTGCCAGCAGCTTCACTATCATTCGACAGAAGAACACTGAAGCTTTCTTT. This translates into CASSFTIIRQKNTEAFF.

This clonotype was observed at least ten times. V is TRBV5-4 and J is TRBJ1-5, with 9 positions matching TRBD1. Germline CDR1 is SGHNT and CDR2 is YYREEE (reference sequence). The CDR3 sequence is 12 residues long. V lost 5 bases, J lost 7 bases, and 1 base stayed unmatched. The CDR3 region is CASRTGGQPQHF. For the CDR3, the DNA is TGTGCCAGCAGGACAGGGGGGCAGCCCCAGCATTTT. The entire variable domain, with the rest obtained from reference TRBV5-4 and TRBJ1-5, is as follows: ETGVTQSPTHLIKTRGQQVTLRCSSQSGHNTVSWYQQALGQGPQFIFQYYREEENGRGNFPPRFSGLQFPNYSSELNVNALELDDSALYLCASRTGGQPQHFGDGTRLSIL.

This clonotype was observed a single time. The rearrangement links TRBV6-5 to TRBJ1-5; D gene ambiguous. The CDR3 length is 18 residues. Per germline, CDR1 MNHEY and CDR2 SVGAGI. V was trimmed by 11 bases and J by 2 bases, leaving 28 bases between them. This chain's CDR3 is CAGKKETGRGFGNQPQHF. CDR3 coding DNA: TGTGCCGGCAAAAAAGAAACCGGGAGAGGGTTTGGCAATCAGCCCCAGCATTTT.

A word on this clonotype: A read error is possible here, since a much larger clone lies one base away. This chain connects TRBV14 to TRBJ1-1; D is undetermined. V was clipped by 3 bases and J by 1 base, with 6 bases between them. Germline V gene lookup returns CDR1 SGHDN and CDR2 FVKESK. This CDR3 comprises 13 residues. CDR3 sequence (DNA): TGTGCCAGCAGCCACAAGTGGAACACTGAAGCTTTCTTT. Residues: CASSHKWNTEAFF.

For this clonotype: The CDR3 does not close with the conserved phenylalanine or tryptophan, likely indicating a read error. This chain links TRBV11-3 with TRBJ2-5, with D hard to call. Trimming took 1 base from V and 2 from J, leaving 5 bases between them. Looked up from germline, CDR1 is SGHNT and CDR2 is YENEEA. This CDR3 spans 13 amino acids. CDR3: CASSLAEQETQYL. As DNA, the CDR3 is TGTGCCAGCAGCTTAGCAGAGCAAGAGACCCAGTACTTA.

Note on this clonotype: One end of the junction does not line up with germline, which may come from a read error. Here the CDR3 reads CTSSLLGQGVSLDF. The DNA for the CDR3 is TGTACCAGCAGTCTCCTCGGACAGGGGGTCTCACTGGACTTC. The chain employs TRBV12-3 or TRBV12-4 and TRBJ2-5, with 10 bases identical to TRBD1. CDR3 size: 14 residues.

The rearrangement links TRBV5-5 to TRBJ1-2; maybe TRBD1 (6 bases). This CDR3 contains 16 residues. V lost 4 bases, J lost 0 bases, and 16 bases lay in between. Germline CDR1 reads SGHKS; CDR2 reads YYEKEE (reference sequence). The CDR3, as DNA: TGTGCCAGCAGCCCTCACCAGGACAGAACTAACTATGGCTACACCTTC. It specifies CASSPHQDRTNYGYTF.

On this clonotype: Since a much larger clone is just one base distant, this may be a read error. The chain combines TRBV29-1 with TRBJ2-3; 7 bases are shared with TRBD2. This CDR3 is 17 amino acids long. CDR1 and CDR2 (germline): SQVTM, ANQGSEA. J was trimmed by 1 base and V by 1 base; bases with no gene match: 11. The CDR3 is CSVEGGGAGRGTDTQYF. Written as DNA, the CDR3 is TGCAGCGTTGAAGGAGGCGGGGCAGGGAGGGGCACAGATACGCAGTATTTT.

Worth noting for this clonotype: This may come from a read error, since a much larger clone is one base off. The chain couples TRBV12-3 or TRBV12-4 to TRBJ2-7, with 7 bases lining up with TRBD2. The CDR3 totals 14 residues. The CDR3, as DNA: TGTGCCAGCAGAGTAAGCGGGGACCACTACGAGCAGTGCTTC. Protein sequence: CASRVSGDHYEQCF.